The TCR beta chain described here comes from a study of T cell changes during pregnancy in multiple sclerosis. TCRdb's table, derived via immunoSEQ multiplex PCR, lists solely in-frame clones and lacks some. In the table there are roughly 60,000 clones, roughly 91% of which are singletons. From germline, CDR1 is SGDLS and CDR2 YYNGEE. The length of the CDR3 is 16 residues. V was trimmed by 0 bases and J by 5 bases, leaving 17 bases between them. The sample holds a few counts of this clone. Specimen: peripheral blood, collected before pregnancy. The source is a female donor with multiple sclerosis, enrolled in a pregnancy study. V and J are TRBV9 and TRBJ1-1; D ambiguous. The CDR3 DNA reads TGTGCCAGCAGCGTAGGGATCGCGCAGGAAGAAACTGAAGCTTTCTTT. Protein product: CASSVGIAQEETEAFF. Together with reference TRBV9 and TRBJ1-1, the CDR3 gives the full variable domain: DSGVTQTPKHLITATGQRVTLRCSPRSGDLSVYWYQQSLDQGLQFLIQYYNGEERAKGNILERFSAQQFPDLHSELNLSSLELGDSALYFCASSVGIAQEETEAFFGQGTRLTVV.